The sequence of this TCR beta chain was determined in a study of blood T cell repertoires in COVID-19 (dated by TCRdb to about 2020). Concerning the study at large: Samples from collaborators originated in the United States, Italy and Spain and spanned both the acute and convalescent phases of COVID-19. The material from the prospective study consisted of cDNA or gDNA derived from T cells, B-cell-depleted T cells, or PBMCs. Deeply sampled blood TCRbeta repertoires from subjects exposed to, actively infected with, or recovered from COVID-19 were included in the dataset. The repertoires were released in a freely available public database intended as a resource for research on the immune response to SARS-CoV-2. The samples were drawn from the first 160 participants of the ongoing ImmuneRACE study and from under 1,500 subjects provided by 6 global collaborators. Nearly every sample came with metadata listing a de-identified subject ID, COVID-19 status, age in years and sex. Where HLA class I and class II types were available, the types were taken from metadata supplied by the sample provider, not from assay-based typing. The investigation overall reported the following: How much clinical and demographic metadata was included differed by source and by participant, and the metadata was provided uncurated.

At the junction V is shortened by 0 bases and J by 9 bases; bases outside the gene matches: 4. The CDR3, from cysteine to phenylalanine, totals 15 residues. The retained sequence is limited to the CDR3, 45 bases, with the frame set at the first base. Reading the germline V gene gives CDR1 SGHRS and CDR2 YFSETQ. One collaborating source in Seattle enrolled patients while the patients were actively infected and followed the patients over time throughout the course of disease. Collaborating institutions collected whole blood in K2EDTA tubes following their own protocols. For TCRbeta analysis, collaborator samples were shipped as frozen whole blood, as isolated PBMCs, or as DNA extracted from either sample type. To note about this clone: The antigen this receptor binds is unknown. Base qualities are not at hand, and no much larger clone is one base apart.

TCRbeta CDR3 regions were amplified from genomic DNA using the immunoSEQ Assay, a bias-controlled multiplex PCR. Under the source paper's analysis protocol: The number of nucleated cells in each sample was estimated from the amplification of reference gene primers within the assay. Sequence reads were collapsed and filtered to measure the absolute abundance of every unique TCRbeta CDR3 rearrangement. For each sample, productive Simpson clonality was calculated as the square root of Simpson's diversity index over productive rearrangements. The table was pulled from immuneACCESS by TCRdb, which kept in-frame rearrangements only. Such tables lose some clones; where checked, under half of the loss comes from unresolved V genes, and the rest has no known cause. The V and J calls and clone size come from that table; D and trimming were worked out from the DNA. For this sample there are around 190,000 clones; roughly 87% appear just once. Of the sample, less than 9.5% falls within the top ten clones.

The sequence derives from a woman in her sixties or seventies with COVID-19, enrolled during active disease. This sequence uses TRBV5-1 and TRBJ2-1; the central 12 bases match TRBD1. Source material: peripheral blood. The DNA sequence is TGCGCCAGCAGCTTGGCGGGACAGGGGGCGGCTGAGCAGTTCTTC. This translates into CASSLAGQGAAEQFF.